This TCR beta chain was identified in a study of tissue T cells after allogeneic stem cell transplantation. This CDR3 contains 16 residues. V was cut by 1 base and J by 5 bases, with 17 bases left in between. Germline CDR1 and CDR2: LGHNA and YSLEER. Here immunoSEQ multiplex PCR was the method, and the copy in TCRdb shows in-frame clones only, minus some. The repertoire consists of some 5,200 clones, with approximately 74% occurring once and the leading ten covering 6.5% to 8.5%. This clone was observed a handful of times. The rearrangement uses TRBV4-3 and TRBJ1-1, with no clear D. This TCR derives from a female donor older than 55 with lung cancer. The sample here was tissue from the colon, taken at autopsy. CDR3 amino acids: CASSQGFGFRRTEAFF. CDR3 sequence (DNA): TGCGCCAGCAGCCAAGGCTTCGGGTTCCGGCGAACTGAAGCTTTCTTT.